Below are 30 T cell receptor beta chains sequenced from a single sample in a study of blood T cell repertoires in COVID-19. Only in-frame clones appear in the TCRdb table, and some are missing; sequencing was by immunoSEQ multiplex PCR. This sample carries around 100,000 clones, roughly nine tenths of them seen once, and the ten largest clones take roughly 5%. Specimen: peripheral blood. These receptor sequences come from a man aged 60-69 years with COVID-19, enrolled during active disease.

The chain employs TRBV5-1 and TRBJ2-7; TRBD1 matches at 9 bases. V shed 2 bases and J 7 bases; nucleotides not matched to a gene: 7. The germline V gene has CDR1 SGHRS and CDR2 YFSETQ. This CDR3 is 14 amino acids long. CDR3 loop: CASSLGDREEEQYF. CDR3 coding DNA: TGCGCCAGCAGCTTAGGGGACAGGGAAGAGGAGCAGTACTTC.

The CDR3 bases are TGTGCCAGCAGGACTAGCGGGAGCCCCTACAATGAGCAGTTCTTC. It yields the protein CASRTSGSPYNEQFF. J is TRBJ2-1 and V is TRBV3-1 (or the pseudogene TRBV3-2); 12 bases are a match to TRBD2. With V trimmed by 6 bases and J by 2 bases, 2 bases remained unmatched. This CDR3 has 15 amino acids. CDR1 LGHDT and CDR2 YNNKEL come from the germline V gene (reference sequence).

The chain links TRBV5-1 to TRBJ2-3; 10 bases match TRBD2. This CDR3 comprises 18 residues. The V gene end was trimmed by 0 bases and the J gene end by 4 bases; junction bases not matched to a gene: 11. The germline gives CDR1 SGHRS, CDR2 YFSETQ. The DNA for the CDR3 is TGCGCCAGCAGCTTGGGGATATCTAGCGGGAGAATCTCAGATACGCAGTATTTT. This sequence encodes CASSLGISSGRISDTQYF.

The chain recombines TRBV5-1 with TRBJ1-2; D might be TRBD1 (5 bases). Looked up from germline, CDR1 is SGHRS and CDR2 is YFSETQ. The CDR3 covers 15 residues. Between the trimmed V and J ends, which lost 0 bases and 2 bases, there was a span of 11 bases. DNA of the CDR3: TGCGCCAGCAGCTTGGGGTTGGCAGGGAACTATGGCTACACCTTC. This sequence encodes CASSLGLAGNYGYTF.

This chain uses TRBV28 with TRBJ2-3; 10 bases are shared with TRBD1. Germline V lookup: CDR1 MDHEN, CDR2 SYDVKM. The CDR3 consists of 17 residues. Trimming removed 2 bases from V and 1 base from J; junction bases left unmatched: 6. The DNA of the CDR3 is TGTGCCAGCAGTTTAGGGGGACAGGGGTCGGGCACAGATACGCAGTATTTT. It codes for CASSLGGQGSGTDTQYF.

The gene calls are TRBV19 and TRBJ2-1; possibly TRBD2 for D (6 bases). Germline CDR1 LNHDA, CDR2 SQIVND (reference sequence). CDR3 length equals 13 residues. Trimming removed 7 bases from V and 7 bases from J, with 14 bases in between. The CDR3 region is CASIGTGGNEQFF. The CDR3 DNA follows: TGTGCCAGTATCGGGACTGGGGGGAATGAGCAGTTCTTC.

The rearrangement links TRBV5-1 to TRBJ2-1; TRBD2 matches at 15 bases. Trimming took 3 bases from V and 7 from J; bases not matched to a gene: 8. Germline-derived CDR1 and CDR2 are SGHRS and YFSETQ. CDR3 length equals 17 residues. CDR3 bases: TGCGCCAGCAGCTCGGGGACTAGCGGGAGGACGTATAATGAGCAGTTCTTC. Translating it yields CASSSGTSGRTYNEQFF.

This chain uses TRBV7-6 with TRBJ2-1; D perhaps matches TRBD2 (5 bases). From germline, CDR1 is SGHVS and CDR2 FNYEAQ. Trimming cost V 8 bases and J 3 bases, with 17 bases left between them. CDR3 length: 15 residues. The CDR3: CASAPPSGLYNEQFF. The CDR3 DNA reads TGTGCCAGCGCCCCTCCCAGCGGACTCTACAATGAGCAGTTCTTC.

The chain combines TRBV5-8 with TRBJ2-5; 9 bases line up with TRBD2. The J segment lost 5 bases and the V segment lost 0 bases, leaving 11 bases of the junction unmatched. Germline values: CDR1 SGHTS, CDR2 YDEGEE. This CDR3 region has 17 residues. The CDR3 bases are TGTGCCAGCAGCTTGGGGTTTAGCGGGAGTGCGTGGGAGACCCAGTACTTC. Translation gives CASSLGFSGSAWETQYF.

This chain connects TRBV11-2 to TRBJ1-2, with D possibly being TRBD1 (5 bases). V gave up 2 bases and J gave up 3 bases, with 10 bases separating them. The CDR3 length is 14 residues. Looked up from germline, CDR1 is SGHAT and CDR2 is FQNNGV. This CDR3 is CASSLNTGHYGYTF. CDR3 DNA: TGTGCCAGCAGCTTAAACACAGGCCACTATGGCTACACCTTC.

The CDR3 is CAWSVGTGGGYTF. CDR3 coding DNA: TGTGCCTGGAGTGTCGGCACAGGGGGTGGCTACACCTTC. The chain combines TRBV30 with TRBJ1-2; 8 bases are a match to TRBD1. CDR1 is GTSNPN and CDR2 is SVGIG in the germline V gene (reference sequence). CDR3 length equals 13 residues. The V segment lost 0 bases and the J segment 7 bases; nucleotides outside the gene matches: 4.

This chain connects TRBV5-1 to TRBJ2-2; 7 bases fit TRBD1. CDR3 length: 16 residues. Germline V gives CDR1 SGHRS, CDR2 YFSETQ. V was pared by 0 bases and J by 5 bases, with 7 bases of the junction left unmatched. As DNA, the CDR3 is TGCGCCAGCAGCTTGGCAAGGGGGCTGCGGACCGGGGAGCTGTTTTTT. Amino acids: CASSLARGLRTGELFF.

The genes are TRBV5-1 and TRBJ2-5; 9 bases are a match to TRBD1. The V segment lost 6 bases and the J segment 5 bases; nucleotides outside the gene matches: 8. In germline, CDR1 is SGHRS, CDR2 YFSETQ. The CDR3 is 14 amino acids. In nucleotides, the CDR3 is TGCGCCAGCAAAAACACAGGGGGCGGGGAGACCCAGTACTTC. Its protein product is CASKNTGGGETQYF.

This CDR3 is CASSPTSGTTDTQYF. As DNA, the CDR3 is TGTGCCAGCAGCCCGACTAGCGGGACCACAGATACGCAGTATTTT. This chain connects TRBV3-1 (or the pseudogene TRBV3-2) to TRBJ2-3, with 11 bases fitting TRBD2. V dropped 4 bases and J dropped 2; count of bases not matched to a gene: 2. This CDR3 comprises 15 residues. CDR1 and CDR2 (germline): LGHDT, YNNKEL (reference sequence).

V and J are TRBV14 and TRBJ2-3; D call uncertain. Germline loops: CDR1 SGHDN, CDR2 FVKESK. Deletions cut 2 bases from V and 4 bases from J, with 7 bases between. CDR3 size: 13 residues. The CDR3 protein is CASSQSIADTQYF. The CDR3 nucleotides are TGTGCCAGCAGCCAAAGTATAGCAGATACGCAGTATTTT.

The chain employs TRBV5-1 and TRBJ2-1, with 12 bases aligning to TRBD2. Trimming cost V 7 bases and J 10 bases; bases outside gene matches: 9. The CDR3 is 14 amino acids. The germline V gene has CDR1 SGHRS and CDR2 YFSETQ. CDR3 coding DNA: TGCGCCAGCTCCACGGGACTAGCGGGTGGAGAGCAGTTCTTC. Translation gives CASSTGLAGGEQFF.

This chain joins TRBV20-1 and TRBJ1-6; D ambiguous. This CDR3 is 11 amino acids long. Trimming pared 6 bases from V and 14 bases from J, leaving 14 bases between. Germline V gives CDR1 DFQATT, CDR2 SNEGSKA (reference sequence). This CDR3 reads CSAHDPGTLHF. The CDR3 bases are TGCAGTGCGCATGACCCCGGGACCCTCCACTTT.

The chain combines TRBV29-1 with TRBJ2-4; tentatively, D is TRBD1 (5 bases). This CDR3 contains 18 residues. Germline V gives CDR1 SQVTM, CDR2 ANQGSEA. V lost 0 bases, J lost 0 bases, and 18 bases lay in between. Here the CDR3 DNA reads TGCAGCGTTGAAGATATAGGGCGTTCAGGGAAAGCCAAAAACATTCAGTACTTC. It is translated as CSVEDIGRSGKAKNIQYF.

This sequence joins TRBV27 and TRBJ1-6; 7 bases line up with TRBD1. Germline V gene sequence: CDR1 MNHEY, CDR2 SMNVEV (reference sequence). CDR3 length: 14 amino acids. V lost 10 bases and J lost 6; bases outside the gene matches: 9. The CDR3 DNA reads as TGTGCCATCAGGGGGACAGAGCTTAATTCACCCCTCCACTTT. Protein: CAIRGTELNSPLHF.

This rearrangement joins TRBV12-3 or TRBV12-4 to TRBJ2-3; no definite D call. The V and J ends lost 4 bases and 6 bases respectively, with 11 bases between them. There are 13 residues in the CDR3. CDR3 in amino acids: CASSSTPWDTQYF. The CDR3 DNA reads TGTGCCAGCAGTTCTACCCCTTGGGATACGCAGTATTTT.

This clone was observed a single time. This chain connects TRBV28 to TRBJ1-2, with no clear D. This CDR3 is 12 amino acids long. Looked up from germline, CDR1 is MDHEN and CDR2 is SYDVKM. The V end was cut by 5 bases, the J end by 4 bases, with 8 bases between. This CDR3 is CASSTSPYGYTF. CDR3 DNA sequence: TGTGCCAGCAGTACATCCCCCTATGGCTACACCTTC.

V and J are TRBV3-1 (or the pseudogene TRBV3-2) and TRBJ2-2; D uncertain. Trimming took off 5 bases at V and 4 bases at J, with 8 bases between the two ends. Germline values: CDR1 LGHDT, CDR2 YNNKEL (reference sequence). The CDR3 has 13 residues. CDR3 protein: CASSSTFTGELFF. The CDR3 nucleotides read TGTGCCAGCAGCTCGACTTTCACCGGGGAGCTGTTTTTT.

V is TRBV11-2 and J is TRBJ2-5; D gene uncertain. V lost 0 bases to trimming and J lost 2 bases, with 10 bases between them. Germline values: CDR1 SGHAT, CDR2 FQNNGV. This CDR3 is 15 amino acids long. The CDR3 DNA follows: TGTGCCAGCAGCTTAGAGGGCCTCTCTCAAGAGACCCAGTACTTC. It specifies CASSLEGLSQETQYF.

V gene TRBV11-2 combines with J gene TRBJ2-3; D possibly corresponds to TRBD2 (6 bases). V was pared by 4 bases and J by 3 bases, with 11 bases between. The germline gives CDR1 SGHAT, CDR2 FQNNGV. The CDR3 loop spans 14 amino acids. CDR3 in amino acids: CASSSSAGTDTQYF. CDR3 nucleotides: TGTGCCAGCAGCTCCTCTGCGGGAACAGATACGCAGTATTTT.

There are a few counts of this clone. The CDR3 region is CASTLQGQGAVTGELFF. DNA of the CDR3: TGTGCCAGCACCCTACAGGGACAGGGGGCAGTCACCGGGGAGCTGTTTTTT. V gene TRBV7-9 combines with J gene TRBJ2-2, with TRBD1 identical over 12 bases. The CDR3 is 17 amino acids. The germline V gene has CDR1 SEHNR and CDR2 FQNEAQ (reference sequence). With 7 bases clipped from V and 4 bases from J, the junction kept 10 bases outside the gene matches.

The genes are TRBV24-1 and TRBJ2-3, with D possibly being TRBD1 (5 bases). The germline V gene encodes CDR1 KGHDR and CDR2 SFDVKD. The CDR3 length is 16 residues. Trimming left V 2 bases short and J 2 bases short, with 13 bases between. The CDR3 spells CATSDSAQGATDTQYF. CDR3 DNA sequence: TGTGCCACCAGTGATTCGGCACAAGGGGCCACAGATACGCAGTATTTT.

The genes are TRBV27 and TRBJ2-7, with a weak D call TRBD1 (7 bases). This CDR3 region has 15 residues. Trimming pared 5 bases from V and 2 bases from J, leaving 16 bases between. CDR1 and CDR2 (germline): MNHEY, SMNVEV (reference sequence). The CDR3 loop reads CASSTRGQPTYEQYF. DNA for the CDR3: TGTGCCAGCAGTACGCGGGGACAGCCAACCTACGAGCAGTACTTC.

This clone was detected only once. The chain joins TRBV3-1 (or the pseudogene TRBV3-2) to TRBJ2-5; the match to TRBD2 covers 7 bases. The V and J ends lost 1 base and 5 bases, in that order; junction bases with no gene match: 7. CDR3 length: 15 amino acids. From germline, CDR1 is LGHDT and CDR2 YNNKEL (reference sequence). Written as DNA, the CDR3 is TGTGCCAGCAGCCAAGTTCCGGGAGCGGGGGAGACCCAGTACTTC. Translating it yields CASSQVPGAGETQYF.

The chain recombines TRBV7-3 with TRBJ2-1, with D possibly being TRBD2 (6 bases). Trimming left V 5 bases short and J 5 bases short, with 13 bases between. The CDR3 has 14 residues. Germline V gene lookup returns CDR1 SGHTA and CDR2 FQGTGA. CDR3 sequence reads: CASSKLGEDNEQFF. CDR3 nucleotide sequence: TGTGCCAGCAGCAAACTGGGGGAGGACAATGAGCAGTTCTTC.

The chain joins TRBV6-4 to TRBJ1-2; 9 nucleotides line up with TRBD1. Germline V gene sequence: CDR1 MRHNA, CDR2 SNTAGT. Trimming cost V 3 bases and J 8 bases; bases outside gene matches: 16. The CDR3 is 17 amino acids. The CDR3 nucleotides are TGTGCCAGCAGTGAGCGACCTAACAGGGGGCGCGGGTACGGCTACACCTTC. Translated: CASSERPNRGRGYGYTF.